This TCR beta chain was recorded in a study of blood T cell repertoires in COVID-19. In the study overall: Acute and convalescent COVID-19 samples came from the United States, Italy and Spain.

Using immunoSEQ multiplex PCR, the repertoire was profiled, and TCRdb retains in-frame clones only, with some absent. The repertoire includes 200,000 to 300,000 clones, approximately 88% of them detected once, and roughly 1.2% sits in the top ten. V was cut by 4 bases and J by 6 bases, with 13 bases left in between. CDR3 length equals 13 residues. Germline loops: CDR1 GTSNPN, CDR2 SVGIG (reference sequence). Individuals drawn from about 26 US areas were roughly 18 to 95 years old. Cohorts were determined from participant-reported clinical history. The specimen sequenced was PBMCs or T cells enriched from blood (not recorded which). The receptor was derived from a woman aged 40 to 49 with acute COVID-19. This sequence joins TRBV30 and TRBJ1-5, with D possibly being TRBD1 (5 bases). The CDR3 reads CAWNPGLGQPQHF. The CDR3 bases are TGTGCCTGGAACCCAGGGTTGGGTCAGCCCCAGCATTTT.